This T cell receptor beta chain was sequenced for a study of cytomegalovirus exposure and HLA in healthy donors (dated by TCRdb to the late 2010s). Regarding the complete study: In an earlier analysis of approximately 640 of the donors, 250 to 350 Gb of sequence data and about 110 million unique TCR beta sequences from 150 million to 200 million T cells were reported. The study aimed to test whether signatures of past pathogen exposure could be identified by cataloging public T cell receptors. HLA typing included class I and class II loci at four-digit resolution. The later analysis used no new phenotypic data to find candidate immune exposures, relying instead on TCR beta sequences and their occurrence across donors. Besides the first cohort of roughly 700 subjects, a separate validation cohort made up of over a hundred different subjects was used. Typing coverage varied by locus: about 629-630 donors for A, B, C, DRB1 and DQB1; roughly 510 for DQA1; approximately 610 for DPA1; approximately 450 for DPB1. Among under 450 genotyped donors of the cohort, an average of approximately 230,000 unique TCR beta nucleotide sequences were sequenced per donor, roughly 18% of them non-productive. Using immunosequencing, the study profiled T cell repertoires from about 620 subjects and related those repertoires to cytomegalovirus serostatus. The genetic ancestry cluster associated with self-reported Caucasian donors included roughly 84% of the roughly 380 genotyped donors. A later genetic analysis used genome-wide SNP genotypes for about 65% of the 666 donors, treating that subset as a discovery cohort. Alongside the repertoire data, information on donor age, sex, ethnicity and CMV serostatus was compiled. Four to six DR-DQ haplotypes were handled as single units for association and clustering, since linkage in the cohort was strong. An early release covering more than 500 HLA-typed donors comprised roughly 300 gigabases of sequencing data and around 80 million unique TCR sequences. To predict cytomegalovirus infection status, the study combined high-throughput TCR immunosequencing, statistical association of individual TCRs with disease status, and machine learning. In a later analysis, previously published TCR beta repertoires from hundreds of donors were re-analyzed and high-resolution HLA genotyping was added so that TCR occurrence patterns could be studied. In an earlier analysis of roughly 600 of the donors, high-throughput TCR beta sequencing was used to judge whether each TCR beta V gene segment behaved as functional or pseudogenic. Every discovery cohort repertoire had been produced on one sequencing platform.

Library construction relied on the immunoSEQ multiplex PCR assay. For the multiplex PCR, a mixture combining 60 forward primers for TCR Vbeta segments and 13 reverse primers for TCR Jbeta segments was used. Amplification of the CDR3 region of rearranged TCR beta genes was performed with a multiplex PCR assay on genomic DNA. On the Illumina HiSeq System, the amplified TCR beta libraries were sequenced as 87-base-pair reads. The original methods were these. In a later analysis, 77 million or so unique TCR beta chains were counted across the roughly 670 repertoires, and roughly 9.9 million of these chains were shared by at least two donors. Raw reads were error-corrected and collapsed into unique sequences with a nearest-neighbor algorithm that merged closely related sequences to remove PCR and sequencing errors. Alignment of CDR3 sequences to IMGT reference sequences was used to assign V, D and J gene segments. For a sequence to be retained, a match of at least six nucleotides was required to both a V gene segment and a J gene segment. Rearrangements were called productive when the CDR3 lacked stop codons and stayed in frame with V and J; all others were non-productive. Following IMGT convention, CDR3 was defined as the stretch from the second conserved V-encoded cysteine to the conserved J-encoded phenylalanine. The earlier analysis of about 560 of the donors excluded any sequence lacking an unambiguous match to a single V gene segment. In an earlier analysis of about 590 of the donors, a V segment was called functional when productive rearrangements were above 56.7%, and segregating when the standard deviation between donors exceeded 5%. A statistical classification framework was built to diagnose cytomegalovirus status from the catalog of TCR beta chain sequences. In a later analysis, V and J genes were assigned by comparing TCR nucleotide sequences against IMGT/GENE-DB human TR gene sequences. The TCRdist pipeline was used in a later analysis to assign CDR3 sequences and most-parsimonious VDJ recombination scenarios. A later analysis defined each TCR beta chain by its CDR3 amino acid sequence plus V-gene family, and excluded reads lacking a unique V-gene family. In a later analysis, around 600 highly shared, low-generation-probability nucleotide sequences were removed to address suspected cross-contamination and a sequencing artifact. In a later analysis, a clonal expansion index was calculated for each public chain from normalized within-repertoire ranks of inferred template counts. A later analysis computed generation probabilities with a VDJ recombination model fitted to out-of-frame rearrangements, and checked the results against IGoR. In a later analysis, hypergeometric tests were used to score TCR-TCR, TCR-HLA and TCR-CMV co-occurrence, with a repertoire-size bias correction applied to TCR pairs. False discovery rates were estimated in a later analysis by permuting HLA or CMV assignments 20 times. In a later analysis, co-occurring TCRs were grouped using DBSCAN, with TCRdist sequence similarity added in when clustering inside HLA-allele-positive subsets. For co-occurrence clustering, repertoires with fewer than 30,000 or more than 120,000 public chains were excluded, along with five repertoires with anomalous nucleotide sharing. TCRdb limited this immuneACCESS table to in-frame rearrangements with V and J called. A share of clones is missing; checked studies link under half to unresolved V genes, and the rest is unexplained. V and J calls plus clone size are reproduced from that table; the DNA served to infer D and trimming. The sample's own table lists 55,000 or so clones. The ten largest clones take up 11% of the sample.

The cohort consisted of 666 healthy bone marrow donors. Cohort members were all nominally healthy when sampled, although unrecorded immune exposures were likely present. The donor tested CMV seropositive, placing the donor among the 310 or so seropositive members of the cohort. A peripheral blood sample was collected from each donor, and TCR beta sequencing was performed on peripheral blood mononuclear cells. The Qiagen DNeasy Blood Extraction Kit was used to extract genomic DNA from the blood cell samples. On this clone: Its cognate antigen has yet to be identified.

V was cut back by 5 bases and J by 5 bases, leaving a gap of 12 bases between them. The germline V gene sets CDR1 to MNHEY and CDR2 to SVGAGI. Spanning cysteine to phenylalanine, the CDR3 consists of 14 amino acids. Solely the CDR3 DNA is kept, with 42 bases framed from the first base. Findings and caveats that apply to the study as a whole: According to a later genetic analysis, donors in an Asian-associated ancestry cluster had fewer N-insertions in productive TCRs than the roughly 700-donor mean. Only TCR beta chains were sequenced in this cohort, and the absence of alpha or paired-chain data limited detectable features. Because counts were too low, seventeen rarely observed V segments, including chromosome 9 orphons, were excluded from the earlier analysis of some 540 of the donors. A later analysis found that HLA-associated TCR beta chains were more clonally expanded and had lower generation probabilities than equally common non-associated chains. Some IMGT-functional V segments, including TRBV6-2 and TRBV6-3, could not be told apart with the 87-base-pair reads, so those segments were excluded. The authors suggested that the approach could potentially be extended to other disease states and immunological phenotypes. Cytomegalovirus status was reported to be diagnosed by the classifier with high specificity and sensitivity in both the original and validation cohorts. Immune exposure information for the cohort was limited to CMV serostatus. A cluster of highly shared sequence variants was judged likely to be a technical artifact of the sequencing pipeline. The study gave a list of some 150 TCR beta chains associated with cytomegalovirus. In vitro tests confirmed that a few of the cytomegalovirus-associated TCR beta chains recognize cytomegalovirus antigens. In a later analysis, about 16,000 TCR beta sequences were associated with specific HLA alleles at a false discovery rate of 0.05. According to a later analysis, most CMV-associated TCR beta chains appeared to be HLA-restricted, and the HLA associations seemed to be driven largely by CMV exposure. A further reported finding was that TCR beta sequences accurately predicted the HLA-A and HLA-B alleles for most subjects in the first cohort. In a later analysis, the rate of TCR association differed among HLA loci, with DRB1 alleles having the most associated TCRs and HLA-C alleles having the fewest. Roughly uniform sequencing depth across donors was assumed in presence/absence analyses, although this assumption may not hold. Linkage disequilibrium might explain the correlated functional status among segregating V segments, but an unknown experimental factor could not be excluded. Strong co-occurrence of HLA alleles, especially DR and DQ, made assigning TCR associations to individual alleles difficult. According to a later analysis, parvovirus B19, influenza, CMV and Epstein-Barr virus appeared linked to several top co-occurrence clusters. A later genetic analysis associated a missense DCLRE1C variant with V-gene and J-gene trimming of TCR beta chains, and an independent cohort replicated the association. In an earlier analysis of approximately 590 of the donors, most TCR beta V segments were observed in productive rearrangements about 87% or about 30% of the time, broadly matching IMGT annotations. Because HLA typing was missing for some donors at each locus, association tests included only the typed subset. Across donors, most TCR sequences were observed very rarely, whereas some public TCRs were present in many individuals.

The chain is encoded by TRBV6-5 joined to TRBJ2-2; a tentative D call is TRBD2 (5 bases match). Sequenced: PBMCs. The clonotype originates from a woman in her forties or fifties in good health and CMV-seropositive. The nucleotides are TGTGCCAGCAGTCTGCGACGGGATACCGGGGAGCTGTTTTTT. Translated, it reads CASSLRRDTGELFF.